This TCR beta chain emerged from a study of T cell clones after liver transplantation (dated by TCRdb to between 2018 and 2020). Background on the whole study: Samples were obtained from ITN030ST, a randomized trial in which withdrawal of immunosuppression was attempted within 2 years of liver transplantation. Donor-reactive T cell clones were identified by TCRbeta sequencing after a pre-transplant mixed lymphocyte reaction and then tracked in post-transplant blood. As an antigen-independent comparator for the donor-reactive sequences, third party-reactive TCRbeta sequences from pre-transplant MLRs were identified as well. Of the eight recipients, three were HCV-positive, while the remaining recipients had been transplanted for non-autoimmune, non-viral indications. No induction therapy was given to the subjects, and standard immunosuppression was administered until randomization at 12-24 months post-transplant. Tolerance was defined as complete withdrawal of immunosuppression for at least one year without a rise in liver enzymes beyond twice the upper limit of normal. Blood samples were collected pre-transplant, pre-randomization before withdrawal, and post-randomization after either full withdrawal or failed withdrawal. The studied cohort comprised 8 liver transplant recipients, 3 classified as tolerant and 5 as non-tolerant. Overall study outcomes, separate from this receptor: Since no allograft tissue specimens were available, donor-reactive T cells may have migrated into the graft instead of being deleted. Low numbers of available donor cells limited the measurable donor-reactive repertoire in a couple of subjects. In most of the 8 subjects, regardless of tolerance or HCV status, circulating donor-reactive CD4 TCRbeta sequences dropped significantly post-transplant. A greater decline was seen for donor-reactive sequences than for third party-reactive sequences, suggesting partial antigen-specific deletion unrelated to withdrawal success. The conclusions were preliminary, being limited by small, heterogeneous patient numbers and by non-standardized post-transplant time points. After accounting for repertoire turnover, donor-reactive detection was significantly reduced in 7 of 8 subjects for CD4 and 8 of 8 for CD8.

Concerning this clone itself: The antigen this receptor binds is unknown. The input lacks base qualities; no much larger clone sits a single base away.

From the cysteine up to the phenylalanine, the CDR3 has a length of 15 residues. Of all the DNA, just the CDR3 is kept, 45 bases in frame from base 1. As encoded in the germline V gene, CDR1 is SGHTA while CDR2 is FQGNSA. V ends up 2 bases short and J 5 bases short, with an unmatched junction base count of 9. Unstimulated PBMCs, after thawing, were stained for CD3, CD4 and CD8 and then FACS-sorted into CD3+CD4+ and CD3+CD8+ populations. Randomization to immunosuppression withdrawal applied to every one of the 8 studied subjects. Genomic DNA was isolated with the Qiagen DNeasy Blood and Tissue Kit. Frozen genomic DNA underwent high-throughput TCRbeta CDR3 sequencing by immunoSEQ, including PCR amplification, mapping, bias correction and internal controls. The source study handled its data this way. Productive rearrangements were retained, and unique TCRbeta sequences were defined by the CDR3 nucleotide sequence together with the V and J gene. For classification of a sequence as donor-reactive, at least 5-fold expansion in CFSE-low cells relative to unstimulated pre-transplant cells and a frequency of at least 0.01% were required. Per-subject minimum frequency thresholds, based on the lowest-template unstimulated sample, ensured at least 90% detection power. Repertoire turnover was measured by Jensen-Shannon divergence between the top 1000 TCRbeta sequences post- and pre-transplant. Two-sided Fisher's exact tests were used to test for changes in how often donor-reactive sequences were detected. TCRdb carries this immuneACCESS record with in-frame sequences only. Its versions omit some clonotypes, under half of them owing to an unresolved V gene in the studies checked, with the rest unexplained. That table gives V, J and clone size, and the DNA gave D and trimming. In this sample the table shows 35,000 to 45,000 clones, just over 85% of which occur a single time. Almost 2.5% of the sample lies in the top ten.

The rearranged chain carries TRBV7-2 and TRBJ2-7; 7 central bases correspond to TRBD1. Here the sequenced sample was CD4+ T cells from blood, taken 24 months after liver transplant. This TCR was sampled from a human patient who received a liver transplant. Following a transplant, some T lymphocytes may have been derived from the graft donor. For the CDR3, the sequence is CASSLRGQVSNEQYF. The DNA reads TGTGCCAGCAGCTTAAGAGGACAGGTTTCCAACGAGCAGTACTTC.